This entry concerns a single T cell receptor (beta chain). Its specificity is not known. The sample belongs to a study of cytomegalovirus exposure and HLA in healthy donors. Using immunoSEQ multiplex PCR, the repertoire was profiled, and TCRdb retains in-frame clones only, with some absent. The repertoire holds fewer than 300,000 clones, 85% to 90% seen once, with approximately 0.94% in the top ten. General study findings and limits: The authors enumerated some 170 TCR beta chains as linked to cytomegalovirus. Reports credit the classifier with highly specific, highly sensitive diagnosis of cytomegalovirus status. Across donors, most TCRs were seen rarely, yet some public ones were widespread.

The V gene's germline CDR1 is MRHNA and CDR2 SNTAGT. V shed 4 bases and J shed 0 bases, with 10 bases lying between them. The CDR3 has 15 residues. The chain carries TRBV6-4 and TRBJ2-1; D is ambiguous. The TCR comes from a woman aged 18-29 years in good health and CMV-seronegative. The source material was PBMCs. CDR3 nucleotides: TGTGCCAGCAGTGCCGCGGAGAGCTCCTACAATGAGCAGTTCTTC. The encoded protein is CASSAAESSYNEQFF.